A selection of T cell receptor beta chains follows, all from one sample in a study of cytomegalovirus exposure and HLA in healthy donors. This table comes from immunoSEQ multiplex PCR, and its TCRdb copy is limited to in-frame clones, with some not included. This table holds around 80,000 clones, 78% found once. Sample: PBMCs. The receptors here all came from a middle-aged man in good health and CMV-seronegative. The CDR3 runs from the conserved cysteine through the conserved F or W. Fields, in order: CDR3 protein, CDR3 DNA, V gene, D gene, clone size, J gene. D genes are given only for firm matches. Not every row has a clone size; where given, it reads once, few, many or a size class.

cdr3_aa: CASSLGGTQYF
cdr3_nt: TGTGCCAGCAGCCTAGGAGGGACCCAGTACTTC
v_call: TRBV7-6
d_call: NA
clone_size: NA
j_call: TRBJ2-5

cdr3_aa: CASSIPGNSGSETQYF
cdr3_nt: TGTGCCAGCAGTATACCCGGGAATAGCGGGAGTGAGACCCAGTACTTC
v_call: TRBV28
d_call: TRBD2
clone_size: NA
j_call: TRBJ2-5

cdr3_aa: CATRRRQGDEKLFF
cdr3_nt: TGTGCCACCAGACGACGACAGGGAGACGAAAAACTGTTTTTT
v_call: TRBV15
d_call: TRBD1
clone_size: NA
j_call: TRBJ1-4

cdr3_aa: CASSIIWTGEGYEQYF
cdr3_nt: TGTGCCAGTAGTATAATCTGGACAGGGGAGGGGTACGAGCAGTACTTC
v_call: TRBV19
d_call: TRBD1
clone_size: NA
j_call: TRBJ2-7

cdr3_aa: CASSQDSIGLREQYF
cdr3_nt: TGTGCCAGCAGCCAGGACAGCATCGGCCTACGAGAGCAGTACTTC
v_call: TRBV11-1
d_call: NA
clone_size: NA
j_call: TRBJ2-7

cdr3_aa: CASSLGAGLAYNEQFF
cdr3_nt: TGTGCCAGCAGCTTAGGGGCGGGACTAGCTTACAATGAGCAGTTCTTC
v_call: TRBV7-9
d_call: TRBD2
clone_size: NA
j_call: TRBJ2-1

cdr3_aa: CASSQATSGSYEQFF
cdr3_nt: TGTGCCAGCAGCCAAGCGACTAGCGGGAGTTATGAGCAGTTCTTC
v_call: TRBV14
d_call: TRBD2
clone_size: NA
j_call: TRBJ2-1

cdr3_aa: CASRNGRGYNEQFF
cdr3_nt: TGTGCCAGCAGGAACGGGAGGGGCTACAATGAGCAGTTCTTC
v_call: TRBV6-6
d_call: TRBD2
clone_size: NA
j_call: TRBJ2-1

cdr3_aa: CASRESLQGIAYF
cdr3_nt: TGTGCCAGCAGAGAAAGCTTACAGGGGATAGCCTACTTC
v_call: TRBV6-5
d_call: TRBD1
clone_size: NA
j_call: TRBJ2-7

cdr3_aa: CASSIAGLGATNEKLFF
cdr3_nt: TGTGCCAGCAGCATAGCGGGCCTCGGTGCAACTAATGAAAAACTGTTTTTT
v_call: TRBV5-8
d_call: NA
clone_size: NA
j_call: TRBJ1-4

cdr3_aa: CSVAVTAQETQYF
cdr3_nt: TGCAGCGTTGCCGTGACAGCCCAAGAGACCCAGTACTTC
v_call: TRBV29-1
d_call: NA
clone_size: NA
j_call: TRBJ2-5

cdr3_aa: CASTLRFLSGSNEQFF
cdr3_nt: TGTGCCAGCACCCTTCGATTTTTGAGCGGGAGCAATGAGCAGTTCTTC
v_call: TRBV2
d_call: TRBD2
clone_size: few
j_call: TRBJ2-1

cdr3_aa: CASRDTLSNQPQHF
cdr3_nt: TGTGCCAGCAGGGACACCCTTAGCAATCAGCCCCAGCATTTT
v_call: TRBV2
d_call: NA
clone_size: NA
j_call: TRBJ1-5

cdr3_aa: CASSPNQGFPAGELFF
cdr3_nt: TGTGCCAGCAGCCCCAACCAGGGATTCCCTGCCGGGGAGCTGTTTTTT
v_call: TRBV5-4
d_call: NA
clone_size: NA
j_call: TRBJ2-2

cdr3_aa: CASSLVMNTEAFF
cdr3_nt: TGTGCCAGCAGCTTAGTTATGAACACTGAAGCTTTCTTT
v_call: TRBV7-9
d_call: NA
clone_size: NA
j_call: TRBJ1-1

cdr3_aa: CASSSGQFNSPLHF
cdr3_nt: TGTGCCAGCAGTTCGGGACAGTTTAATTCACCCCTCCACTTT
v_call: TRBV27
d_call: TRBD1
clone_size: NA
j_call: TRBJ1-6

cdr3_aa: CASSIILAGEQFF
cdr3_nt: TGTGCCAGTAGTATTATACTAGCGGGCGAGCAGTTCTTC
v_call: TRBV19
d_call: TRBD2
clone_size: NA
j_call: TRBJ2-1

cdr3_aa: CATSRTRGASSYEQYF
cdr3_nt: TGTGCCACCAGCAGGACCAGGGGCGCATCCTCCTACGAGCAGTACTTC
v_call: TRBV15
d_call: NA
clone_size: NA
j_call: TRBJ2-7

cdr3_aa: CASSIPLDYNEQFF
cdr3_nt: TGTGCCAGTAGTATTCCGTTAGACTACAATGAGCAGTTCTTC
v_call: TRBV19
d_call: NA
clone_size: once
j_call: TRBJ2-1

cdr3_aa: CASSHGSLAYEQYF
cdr3_nt: TGTGCCAGCAGCCATGGGAGTCTCGCCTACGAGCAGTACTTC
v_call: TRBV6-1
d_call: NA
clone_size: NA
j_call: TRBJ2-7

cdr3_aa: CASTRGTGTEAFF
cdr3_nt: TGTGCCAGCACGCGGGGGACGGGGACTGAAGCTTTCTTT
v_call: TRBV6-1
d_call: NA
clone_size: NA
j_call: TRBJ1-1

cdr3_aa: CASSHHISLAGGNTDTQYF
cdr3_nt: TGTGCCAGCAGCCACCATATTAGCCTAGCGGGAGGGAACACAGATACGCAGTATTTT
v_call: TRBV11-2
d_call: TRBD2
clone_size: NA
j_call: TRBJ2-3

cdr3_aa: CASTITGRARAFF
cdr3_nt: TGTGCCAGCACTATAACAGGGCGGGCGAGAGCTTTCTTT
v_call: TRBV28
d_call: NA
clone_size: NA
j_call: TRBJ1-1

cdr3_aa: CASSFGQSYEQYF
cdr3_nt: TGTGCCAGCAGCTTCGGACAGTCCTACGAGCAGTACTTC
v_call: TRBV7-2
d_call: NA
clone_size: once
j_call: TRBJ2-7

cdr3_aa: CSVRRGGTGELFF
cdr3_nt: TGCAGCGTTAGGAGGGGAGGCACCGGGGAGCTGTTTTTT
v_call: TRBV29-1
d_call: NA
clone_size: NA
j_call: TRBJ2-2

cdr3_aa: CASSRDSYEQYF
cdr3_nt: TGTGCCAGCAGCAGGGACAGCTACGAGCAGTACTTC
v_call: TRBV11-2
d_call: TRBD1
clone_size: NA
j_call: TRBJ2-7

cdr3_aa: CASSASGANTDTQYF
cdr3_nt: TGTGCCAGCAGTGCTAGCGGGGCCAACACAGATACGCAGTATTTT
v_call: TRBV2
d_call: TRBD2
clone_size: NA
j_call: TRBJ2-3

cdr3_aa: CASSLQGAETQYF
cdr3_nt: TGTGCCAGCAGCTTACAGGGCGCAGAGACCCAGTACTTC
v_call: TRBV11-3
d_call: NA
clone_size: NA
j_call: TRBJ2-5

cdr3_aa: CSPQALSWQYF
cdr3_nt: TGCAGTCCCCAGGCCCTGAGTTGGCAGTATTTT
v_call: TRBV20-1
d_call: NA
clone_size: once
j_call: TRBJ2-3

cdr3_aa: CASSRQGQGYNEQFF
cdr3_nt: TGTGCCAGTAGTCGACAGGGGCAGGGTTACAATGAGCAGTTCTTC
v_call: TRBV19
d_call: TRBD1
clone_size: NA
j_call: TRBJ2-1

cdr3_aa: CASSLRRPSDTQYF
cdr3_nt: TGTGCCAGCAGTTTAAGGCGGCCCTCAGATACGCAGTATTTT
v_call: TRBV27
d_call: NA
clone_size: NA
j_call: TRBJ2-3

cdr3_aa: CASSAGLAGENGELFF
cdr3_nt: TGTGCCAGCAGCGCCGGACTAGCGGGAGAGAACGGGGAGCTGTTTTTT
v_call: TRBV5-6
d_call: TRBD2
clone_size: NA
j_call: TRBJ2-2

cdr3_aa: CASSTPRTSDYEQYF
cdr3_nt: TGTGCCAGCAGTACACCTAGGACTAGCGACTACGAGCAGTACTTC
v_call: TRBV6-5
d_call: TRBD2
clone_size: once
j_call: TRBJ2-7

cdr3_aa: CASSYGQGYNEQFF
cdr3_nt: TGTGCCAGCAGTTACGGACAGGGGTACAATGAGCAGTTCTTC
v_call: TRBV7-9
d_call: TRBD1
clone_size: NA
j_call: TRBJ2-1

cdr3_aa: CASSPSTNFEQYF
cdr3_nt: TGTGCCAGCTCACCATCCACCAACTTTGAGCAGTACTTC
v_call: TRBV18
d_call: NA
clone_size: NA
j_call: TRBJ2-7

cdr3_aa: CASSLMTGESQPQHF
cdr3_nt: TGTGCCAGCAGTTTGATGACAGGCGAAAGTCAGCCCCAGCATTTT
v_call: TRBV28
d_call: NA
clone_size: NA
j_call: TRBJ1-5

cdr3_aa: CASSVGPDGYQPQHF
cdr3_nt: TGTGCCAGCAGCGTCGGTCCAGACGGGTATCAGCCCCAGCATTTT
v_call: TRBV9
d_call: NA
clone_size: NA
j_call: TRBJ1-5

cdr3_aa: CASSEQGAGNTIYF
cdr3_nt: TGTGCCAGCAGTGAACAGGGGGCTGGAAACACCATATATTTT
v_call: TRBV25-1
d_call: TRBD1
clone_size: NA
j_call: TRBJ1-3

cdr3_aa: CASSPGTSGVGTDTQYF
cdr3_nt: TGCGCCAGCAGCCCCGGGACTAGCGGAGTAGGCACAGATACGCAGTATTTT
v_call: TRBV5-1
d_call: TRBD2
clone_size: NA
j_call: TRBJ2-3

cdr3_aa: CATPRDPTNEKLFF
cdr3_nt: TGTGCCACCCCCAGGGATCCAACTAATGAAAAACTGTTTTTT
v_call: TRBV6-1
d_call: NA
clone_size: few
j_call: TRBJ1-4

cdr3_aa: CASIQLDRGLAGSNEKLFF
cdr3_nt: TGTGCCAGCATCCAACTTGACAGGGGGCTCGCCGGGAGTAATGAAAAACTGTTTTTT
v_call: TRBV5-6
d_call: TRBD1
clone_size: NA
j_call: TRBJ1-4

cdr3_aa: CASSPGQNSGANVLTF
cdr3_nt: TGTGCCAGCAGCCCGGGACAAAACTCTGGGGCCAACGTCCTGACTTTC
v_call: TRBV4-2
d_call: NA
clone_size: medium-sized
j_call: TRBJ2-6

cdr3_aa: CASSGTGTRFYGYTF
cdr3_nt: TGTGCCAGCTCGGGGACAGGTACTAGATTCTATGGCTACACCTTC
v_call: TRBV18
d_call: TRBD1
clone_size: NA
j_call: TRBJ1-2

cdr3_aa: CSVELAARGGYTF
cdr3_nt: TGCAGCGTTGAGCTGGCAGCAAGGGGTGGCTACACCTTC
v_call: TRBV29-1
d_call: NA
clone_size: NA
j_call: TRBJ1-2

cdr3_aa: CASSSGQGVNSPLHF
cdr3_nt: TGTGCCAGCAGCTCTGGACAGGGTGTTAATTCACCCCTCCACTTT
v_call: TRBV5-4
d_call: TRBD1
clone_size: NA
j_call: TRBJ1-6

cdr3_aa: CSSSWDRQENPYEQYF
cdr3_nt: TGTTCCAGCAGCTGGGACCGACAGGAAAACCCCTACGAGCAGTACTTC
v_call: TRBV7-9
d_call: NA
clone_size: NA
j_call: TRBJ2-7

cdr3_aa: CASSEAFTVDYGYTF
cdr3_nt: TGTGCCAGCAGTGAAGCGTTTACAGTAGACTATGGCTACACCTTC
v_call: TRBV6-1
d_call: NA
clone_size: once
j_call: TRBJ1-2

cdr3_aa: CASKREGDEQFF
cdr3_nt: TGCGCCAGCAAGCGGGAGGGGGATGAGCAGTTCTTC
v_call: TRBV5-1
d_call: TRBD2
clone_size: NA
j_call: TRBJ2-1

cdr3_aa: CASSLADSYYEQYF
cdr3_nt: TGCGCCAGCAGCTTGGCTGACAGCTACTACGAGCAGTACTTC
v_call: TRBV5-1
d_call: NA
clone_size: NA
j_call: TRBJ2-7

cdr3_aa: CASSEQGMNTEAFF
cdr3_nt: TGTGCCAGCAGTGAGCAGGGGATGAACACTGAAGCTTTCTTT
v_call: TRBV2
d_call: NA
clone_size: once
j_call: TRBJ1-1

cdr3_aa: CASSKVARVEAFF
cdr3_nt: TGTGCCAGCAGCAAAGTAGCTCGTGTGGAAGCTTTCTTT
v_call: TRBV21-1
d_call: NA
clone_size: NA
j_call: TRBJ1-1

cdr3_aa: CASSSLGGGYDEQYF
cdr3_nt: TGTGCCAGCAGCTCCCTGGGCGGAGGGTATGACGAGCAGTACTTC
v_call: TRBV7-2
d_call: NA
clone_size: NA
j_call: TRBJ2-7

cdr3_aa: CASSNTGGNQPQHF
cdr3_nt: TGTGCCAGCAGCAATACAGGAGGCAATCAGCCCCAGCATTTT
v_call: TRBV28
d_call: NA
clone_size: NA
j_call: TRBJ1-5

cdr3_aa: CASHRGAIEDHDEQFF
cdr3_nt: TGTGCCAGCCACCGCGGGGCGATCGAAGACCACGATGAGCAGTTCTTC
v_call: TRBV4-2
d_call: NA
clone_size: NA
j_call: TRBJ2-1

cdr3_aa: CASSFVPGQGKDYEQYF
cdr3_nt: TGCGCCAGCAGTTTTGTCCCGGGACAGGGGAAAGACTACGAGCAGTACTTC
v_call: TRBV5-1
d_call: TRBD1
clone_size: NA
j_call: TRBJ2-7

cdr3_aa: CASSSDRQGASFLGQYF
cdr3_nt: TGTGCCAGCAGCTCCGACCGGCAGGGGGCTTCTTTTCTCGGGCAGTACTTC
v_call: TRBV11-1
d_call: TRBD1
clone_size: NA
j_call: TRBJ2-7

cdr3_aa: CASSKARFEALKDGYTF
cdr3_nt: TGTGCCAGTAGTAAGGCTCGGTTTGAGGCGTTAAAGGATGGCTACACCTTC
v_call: TRBV19
d_call: NA
clone_size: NA
j_call: TRBJ1-2

cdr3_aa: CASSLGGSNQPQHF
cdr3_nt: TGTGCCAGTAGTCTCGGGGGGAGCAATCAGCCCCAGCATTTT
v_call: TRBV19
d_call: NA
clone_size: once
j_call: TRBJ1-5

cdr3_aa: CASSYIRGPEAFF
cdr3_nt: TGTGCCAGCAGTTACATCAGGGGCCCTGAAGCTTTCTTT
v_call: TRBV6-6
d_call: NA
clone_size: NA
j_call: TRBJ1-1

cdr3_aa: CASRAVSEVKVGAFF
cdr3_nt: TGTGCCAGCAGAGCAGTTTCTGAGGTTAAGGTCGGCGCTTTCTTT
v_call: TRBV9
d_call: NA
clone_size: NA
j_call: TRBJ1-1